The next 20 T cell receptor beta chains were all read from a single sample in a study of post-analysis software for immune sequencing data. Study-wide points: Relative to controls, patients had 4 or 5 TRBV segments at higher frequency, with TRBV5-6, TRBV5-1 and TRBV20-1 among these.

Their specific antigens are unknown. TCR beta libraries were prepared from cDNA with unique molecular identifiers. TCRdb reanalysed the PCR reads using MiXCR and keeps one entry per CDR3 protein. This table has about 200,000 distinct CDR3 sequences, 29% appearing once. The material sequenced was blood. Source of these receptors: a girl aged 2-17 years with multiple sclerosis.

This clonotype was found many times. The chain employs TRBV12-3 or TRBV12-4 and TRBJ2-7; 11 bases line up with TRBD2. The J segment lost 2 bases and the V segment lost 6 bases, leaving 12 bases of the junction unmatched. This CDR3 is 17 amino acids long. CDR3 protein: CASSLQAGTSGTYEQYF. CDR3 in DNA: TGTGCCAGCAGCCTCCAAGCCGGGACTAGCGGAACCTACGAGCAGTACTTC.

The sample holds many counts of this clonotype. The chain recombines TRBV20-1 with TRBJ2-3; D is possibly TRBD1 (5 bases). Germline CDR1 DFQATT, CDR2 SNEGSKA (reference sequence). The CDR3 totals 13 residues. Trimming took off 3 bases at V and 2 bases at J, with 9 bases between the two ends. For the CDR3, the DNA is TGCAGTGCTAGCCCCAGGGTCACAGATACGCAGTATTTT. Protein sequence: CSASPRVTDTQYF.

The rearrangement uses TRBV9 and TRBJ1-4; perhaps TRBD1 as D (5 bases). Germline CDR1 and CDR2: SGDLS and YYNGEE. The CDR3 is 15 residues long. Trimming stripped 4 bases from V and 8 bases from J, with 18 bases between. In DNA form, the CDR3 reads TGTGCCAGCAGCCTCCAGGTGGGGGTGCAAGAAAAACTGTTTTTT. Translation gives CASSLQVGVQEKLFF.

V is TRBV20-1 and J is TRBJ2-7; no firm D call. Germline CDR1 reads DFQATT; CDR2 reads SNEGSKA (reference sequence). The ends were cut back, 4 bases at V and 0 bases at J, with 10 bases in the middle. The length of the CDR3 is 13 residues. Here the CDR3 DNA reads TGCAGTGCTATCGACCTCCTCTCCTACGAGCAGTACTTC. Its protein product is CSAIDLLSYEQYF.

This rearrangement joins TRBV24-1 to TRBJ2-3; D is ambiguous. The CDR3 loop spans 11 amino acids. The germline CDR1 and CDR2 sequences are KGHDR and SFDVKD. The V end lost 6 bases, the J end lost 5 bases, and 5 bases lay between the germline ends. The CDR3 region has the DNA TGTGCCACCAGTCACCTAGATACGCAGTATTTT. It codes for CATSHLDTQYF.

Many counts were recorded for this clonotype. The chain couples TRBV7-3 to TRBJ2-5; D may be TRBD2 (7 bases). This CDR3 region has 15 residues. Looked up from germline, CDR1 is SGHTA and CDR2 is FQGTGA. V lost 6 bases and J 4 bases, leaving 18 bases between the germline ends. This chain's CDR3 is CASSARLGGAETQYF. Written as DNA, the CDR3 is TGTGCCAGCAGTGCTCGACTAGGGGGGGCAGAGACCCAGTACTTC.

As for this clonotype: One end of the junction varies from germline; a read error may be responsible. The genes are TRBV6-1 and TRBJ2-1; 15 bases are a match to TRBD2. Germline V CDR1 and CDR2: MNHNS, SASEGT. This CDR3 has 17 amino acids. CDR3 region: CACRKMGLAGGYNEQFF. In DNA form, the CDR3 reads TGTGCCTGCAGGAAAATGGGACTAGCGGGAGGCTACAATGAGCAGTTCTTC.

This chain uses TRBV10-3 with TRBJ2-1; 11 bases are shared with TRBD2. V was clipped by 4 bases and J by 9 bases; unmatched bases: 11. In germline, CDR1 is ENHRY, CDR2 SYGVKD. The CDR3 length is 16 residues. The CDR3 DNA reads as TGTGCCATCAGTGGGGGTAGCGGGAGGGCCGCTATTGAGCAGTTCTTC. Translating it yields CAISGGSGRAAIEQFF.

In regard to this clonotype: A much larger clonotype is one base distant, so this may be a read error. The chain is built from TRBV5-1 and TRBJ2-5, with 8 bases that match TRBD2. Germline V gene data show CDR1 as SGHRS and CDR2 as YFSETQ. The CDR3 spans 15 residues. The ends lost 3 bases at V and 11 bases at J; junction bases unmatched: 15. Here the CDR3 reads CASSSIAGNNNEQYF. CDR3 nucleotide sequence: TGCGCCAGCAGCTCTATAGCGGGGAACAACAATGAGCAGTACTTC.

Concerning this clonotype itself: Possible read error: a much larger clone is one base away. The chain recombines TRBV29-1 with TRBJ1-4, with 7 bases fitting TRBD1. Germline-derived CDR1 and CDR2 are SQVTM and ANQGSEA. CDR3 length equals 12 residues. The CDR3 bases are TGCGGCGTGAGGGGGACAGACGAAAAACTGTTTTTT. It specifies CGVRGTDEKLFF.

The chain employs TRBV28 and TRBJ2-3; TRBD1 aligns across 12 bases. Trimming cost V 6 bases and J 6 bases; bases outside gene matches: 4. CDR3 length: 14 amino acids. In germline, CDR1 is MDHEN, CDR2 SYDVKM. CDR3 protein: CASRGTGGEDTQYF. The CDR3 bases are TGTGCCAGCAGAGGGACAGGGGGCGAGGATACGCAGTATTTT.

The chain carries TRBV6-2 or TRBV6-3 and TRBJ1-1; no reliable D call. The V gene lost 6 bases and the J gene lost 8 bases, with 10 bases spanning the gap. Germline V gene sequence: CDR1 MNHEY, CDR2 SVGEGT. The CDR3 has 11 amino acids. CDR3 protein: CASSLSLEAFF. CDR3 bases: TGTGCCAGCAGCCTCAGCCTAGAAGCTTTCTTT.

V gene TRBV6-9 combines with J gene TRBJ2-7; D possibly uses TRBD1 or TRBD2 (5 bases each). The CDR3 totals 15 residues. The V gene lost 6 bases and the J gene lost 2 bases, with 17 bases spanning the gap. Per the germline V gene, CDR1 is MNHGY and CDR2 is SVAAGI. The DNA for the CDR3 is TGTGCCAGCAGGCTAGACGGGACGAAAACCTACGAGCAGTACTTC. As protein: CASRLDGTKTYEQYF.

This chain uses TRBV7-2 with TRBJ1-1; no reliable D call. CDR1 and CDR2 from the germline V gene are SGHTA and FQGNSA. V was shortened by 1 base and J by 5 bases, with 14 bases between the two germline ends. CDR3 length equals 15 residues. The CDR3: CASSLGDLLRTEAFF. DNA for the CDR3: TGTGCCAGCAGCTTAGGTGACCTCTTGAGGACTGAAGCTTTCTTT.

This clonotype was found many times. This rearrangement joins TRBV20-1 to TRBJ2-7; 7 nucleotides match TRBD1. The CDR3 totals 13 residues. The germline gives CDR1 DFQATT, CDR2 SNEGSKA (reference sequence). Trimming removed 7 bases from V and 2 bases from J; junction bases left unmatched: 8. This chain's CDR3 is CSGRGPVAYEQYF. The DNA for the CDR3 is TGCAGTGGTAGGGGGCCAGTTGCCTACGAGCAGTACTTC.

The gene calls are TRBV27 and TRBJ1-2; D possibly corresponds to TRBD1 (6 bases). V was trimmed by 6 bases and J by 7 bases, leaving 18 bases between them. This CDR3 is built from 14 residues. CDR1 is MNHEY and CDR2 is SMNVEV in the germline V gene (reference sequence). The CDR3 loop reads CASSRIGGGPGYTF. The CDR3 DNA is TGTGCCAGCAGCCGAATTGGCGGGGGCCCTGGCTACACCTTC.

This clonotype was detected many times. The chain carries TRBV29-1 and TRBJ2-5, with no clear D. V was trimmed by 4 bases and J by 2 bases, leaving 8 bases between them. The germline V gene has CDR1 SQVTM and CDR2 ANQGSEA. The CDR3 consists of 12 residues. The CDR3 bases are TGCAGCGTTGTTGGTTTGCAAGAGACCCAGTACTTC. Translated, it gives CSVVGLQETQYF. The full variable domain, completed using reference TRBV29-1 and TRBJ2-5, is SAVISQKPSRDICQRGTSLTIQCQVDSQVTMMFWYRQQPGQSLTLIATANQGSEATYESGFVIDKFPISRPNLTFSTLTVSNMSPEDSSIYLCSVVGLQETQYFGPGTRLLVL.

This clonotype was seen a few times. The chain recombines TRBV5-1 with TRBJ1-2; TRBD1 is a possible D gene (6 bases). CDR1 is SGHRS and CDR2 is YFSETQ in the germline V gene. CDR3 length: 15 residues. The ends were cut back, 0 bases at V and 8 bases at J, with 17 bases in the middle. The CDR3 DNA follows: TGCGCCAGCAGCTTGGCTTACGCGGGGGGCGACGGCTACACCTTC. This encodes CASSLAYAGGDGYTF.

About this clonotype itself: Just one base apart from a much larger clone, this may be a read error. This chain links TRBV29-1 with TRBJ2-5; D is perhaps TRBD1 (6 bases). Germline values: CDR1 SQVTM, CDR2 ANQGSEA. Trimming took off 7 bases at V and 11 bases at J, with 26 bases between the two ends. This CDR3 has 14 amino acids. Here the CDR3 DNA reads TGCAGCGCATTACGGGTGCTCGGGGACAATGAGCAGTACTTC. It specifies CSALRVLGDNEQYF.

The chain is built from TRBV16 and TRBJ1-3; TRBD1 is a possible D gene (6 bases). The CDR3 runs 16 residues. Trimming removed 4 bases from V and 0 bases from J, with 13 bases in between. Per the germline V gene, CDR1 is KGHSY and CDR2 is FQNENV. For the CDR3, the DNA is TGTGCCAGCAGCCCCCGAGGACAGTCCTCTGGAAACACCATATATTTT. This encodes CASSPRGQSSGNTIYF.